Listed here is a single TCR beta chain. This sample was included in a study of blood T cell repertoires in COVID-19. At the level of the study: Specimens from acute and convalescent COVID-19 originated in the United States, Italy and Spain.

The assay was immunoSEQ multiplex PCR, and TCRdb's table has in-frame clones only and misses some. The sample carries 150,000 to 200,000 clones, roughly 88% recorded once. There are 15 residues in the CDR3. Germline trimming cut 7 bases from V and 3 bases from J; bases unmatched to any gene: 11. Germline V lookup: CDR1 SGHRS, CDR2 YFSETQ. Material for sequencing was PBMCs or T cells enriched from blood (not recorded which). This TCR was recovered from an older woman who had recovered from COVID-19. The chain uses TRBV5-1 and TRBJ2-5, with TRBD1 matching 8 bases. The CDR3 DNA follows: TGCGCCAGCGCTGGACAGGGTGGGTCGGAAGAGACCCAGTACTTC. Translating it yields CASAGQGGSEETQYF.